A selection of T cell receptor beta chains follows, all from one sample in a study of blood T cell repertoires in COVID-19. Method: immunoSEQ multiplex PCR; TCRdb's copy keeps in-frame clones and lacks some. The table shows about 220,000 clones, with 84% occurring only once. Sequenced material: peripheral blood. Every receptor here comes from a man in his thirties or forties with active or convalescent COVID-19. The CDR3 runs from the conserved cysteine through the conserved F or W. Some rows have no size entry. The others give once, few or many, or a class for an expanded clone.

cdr3_aa clone_size v_call
CASSEFPLPRTGYGYTF few TRBV6-1
CASSQLAINTDTQYF NA TRBV4-1
CASSFGIRTSGNNEQFF few TRBV11-2
CASILGGAHMNTEAFF NA TRBV28
CASSQDRTGGTEAFF NA TRBV4-3
CASSPFGDTQYF NA TRBV12-3/TRBV12-4
CASSLNLAGYTF few TRBV28
CASSLYLSGGELFF NA TRBV5-4
CASSFSVGDTEAFF once TRBV7-2
CASSELGQAYEQYF few TRBV28
CASSLNWRSSNTQYF NA TRBV7-2
CASSRTGFYGYTF NA TRBV28
CASSSGQGGEKLFF NA TRBV3-1/TRBV3-2
CASSPLRGETQYF NA TRBV3-1/TRBV3-2
CASSSTGSPLNSPLHF NA TRBV28
CASAVLAGEIHEQFF once TRBV19